This T cell receptor (beta chain) stems from a study of cytomegalovirus exposure and HLA in healthy donors. General observations from the study: The investigators catalogued 150 or so TCR beta chains as cytomegalovirus-associated. Through in vitro validation, a few CMV-associated chains were shown to be specific for CMV antigens. Rare sequences made up most TCRs, while some public TCRs were found in many donors.

TCRdb's copy holds only in-frame clones and misses some; the assay was immunoSEQ multiplex PCR. The table has under 100,000 clones, roughly 97% seen once. This clone was recorded once. Its antigen is undetermined. This CDR3 comprises 15 residues. The ends lost 3 bases at V and 0 bases at J; junction bases unmatched: 5. CDR1 MNHEY and CDR2 SVGAGI come from the germline V gene. The TCR originated in a man aged 18 to 29 in good health and CMV-seronegative. The sequencing sample was made of PBMCs. The chain joins TRBV6-5 to TRBJ2-7; 7 nucleotides align to TRBD1. For the CDR3, the DNA is TGTGCCAGCAGTTATCGGGACAGAAACTCCTACGAGCAGTACTTC. Translation: CASSYRDRNSYEQYF.